A single sample gave rise to the 20 T cell receptor beta chains below, sequenced in a study of PD-1 blockade in classical Hodgkin lymphoma. Time point: cycle 4 day 1 (C4D1), after more than five weeks of nivolumab. After autologous stem cell transplantation all patients relapsed, and prior brentuximab vedotin exposure differed between cohorts. Sequenced by immunoSEQ multiplex PCR; TCRdb stores in-frame clones only, minus some. This sample has about 92,000 clones, with over 80% found just once. The starting material was peripheral blood mononuclear cells (PBMCs), obtained before the fourth cycle of nivolumab. Source of these receptors: a human donor with classical Hodgkin lymphoma.

The sample holds one count of this clone. The chain links TRBV29-1 to TRBJ2-1, with TRBD2 as a possible D gene (6 bases). Germline values: CDR1 SQVTM, CDR2 ANQGSEA. The CDR3 has 13 amino acids. The germline V and J ends were trimmed by 7 bases and 5 bases, with 15 bases remaining between them. Here the CDR3 DNA reads TGCAGCGCCCCGGGGCTAGCGAACAATGAGCAGTTCTTC. Amino acids: CSAPGLANNEQFF.

The CDR3 reads CASRLQTGGGEKLFF. CDR3 DNA: TGTGCCAGCAGACTTCAGACAGGCGGGGGTGAAAAACTGTTTTTT. The genes are TRBV7-8 and TRBJ1-4; TRBD1 is a possible D gene (6 bases). From germline, CDR1 is SGHVS and CDR2 FQNEAQ. The CDR3 is 15 amino acids. V gave up 6 bases and J gave up 7 bases, with 18 bases separating them.

V and J are TRBV19 and TRBJ1-2, with 7 bases aligning to TRBD1. With V trimmed by 3 bases and J by 6 bases, 4 bases remained unmatched. Looked up from germline, CDR1 is LNHDA and CDR2 is SQIVND (reference sequence). The CDR3 runs 13 residues. CDR3 in DNA: TGTGCCAGTAGTATGGGACAGAACGATGGCTACACCTTC. Translated: CASSMGQNDGYTF.

This clone occurred once. This chain links TRBV11-2 with TRBJ2-7, with TRBD2 identical over 7 bases. V trimming: 5 bases; J trimming: 0 bases; junction bases outside the gene matches: 10. Per the germline V gene, CDR1 is SGHAT and CDR2 is FQNNGV. There are 16 residues in the CDR3. CDR3 sequence reads: CASSPGTITSSYEQYF. DNA for the CDR3: TGTGCCAGCAGCCCCGGGACTATAACAAGCTCCTACGAGCAGTACTTC.

This clone has a handful of counts. The chain combines TRBV6-5 with TRBJ2-1, with a weak D call TRBD2 (6 bases). The V gene's germline CDR1 is MNHEY and CDR2 SVGAGI. This CDR3 contains 15 residues. Trimming shortened V by 4 bases and J by 9 bases, and 19 bases separated the two germline ends. The CDR3 spells CASSSAGSPRGEQFF. The CDR3 DNA is TGTGCCAGCAGTTCCGCCGGGAGCCCGAGGGGTGAGCAGTTCTTC.

The chain employs TRBV29-1 and TRBJ1-1; D ambiguous. The germline gives CDR1 SQVTM, CDR2 ANQGSEA. The CDR3 sequence is 10 residues long. The germline V and J ends were trimmed by 7 bases and 7 bases, with 10 bases remaining between them. The CDR3 reads CSGVEGEAFF. In DNA, the CDR3 is TGCAGCGGGGTAGAGGGTGAAGCTTTCTTT. Looking up the rest from reference TRBV29-1 and TRBJ1-1 gives the full variable domain: SAVISQKPSRDICQRGTSLTIQCQVDSQVTMMFWYRQQPGQSLTLIATANQGSEATYESGFVIDKFPISRPNLTFSTLTVSNMSPEDSSIYLCSGVEGEAFFGQGTRLTVV.

V is TRBV7-8 and J is TRBJ2-1, with D possibly TRBD2 on 5 matching bases. Germline V gene sequence: CDR1 SGHVS, CDR2 FQNEAQ. This CDR3 contains 15 residues. V shed 1 base and J shed 2 bases, with 9 bases lying between them. The CDR3 region is CASSLETTTYNEQFF. The CDR3 coding sequence is TGTGCCAGCAGCTTAGAGACTACCACCTACAATGAGCAGTTCTTC.

This chain connects TRBV7-6 to TRBJ2-3; the D gene is possibly TRBD2 (6 bases). This CDR3 has 16 residues. Deletions cut 1 base from V and 0 bases from J, with 11 bases between. Germline V gene sequence: CDR1 SGHVS, CDR2 FNYEAQ. CDR3 protein: CASSLEGGISTDTQYF. CDR3 sequence (DNA): TGTGCCAGCAGCTTAGAAGGCGGGATCAGCACAGATACGCAGTATTTT.

Only a few counts were recorded for this clone. The genes are TRBV27 and TRBJ2-4; possible D gene TRBD2, 5 bases. The CDR3 length is 12 residues. The V end lost 5 bases, the J end lost 8 bases, and 10 bases lay between the germline ends. Germline CDR1 reads MNHEY; CDR2 reads SMNVEV (reference sequence). The CDR3 protein is CASSPARDIQYF. The CDR3 DNA is TGTGCCAGCAGTCCAGCGCGGGACATTCAGTACTTC.

The genes are TRBV19 and TRBJ1-1; TRBD1 might be the D (6 bases). Germline loops: CDR1 LNHDA, CDR2 SQIVND (reference sequence). V was clipped by 6 bases and J by 3 bases, with 20 bases between them. The CDR3 is 16 amino acids. The CDR3 DNA sequence: TGTGCCAGTAGCCCTCGACACTCAAGGGGGGACACTGAAGCTTTCTTT. It encodes CASSPRHSRGDTEAFF.

This clone was picked up a small number of times. The chain is built from TRBV14 and TRBJ2-7; TRBD1 aligns across 9 bases. The CDR3 has 13 residues. The germline CDR1 and CDR2 sequences are SGHDN and FVKESK. The V segment lost 4 bases and the J segment 3 bases; nucleotides outside the gene matches: 1. This CDR3 is CASSPGQGYEQYF. The CDR3 bases are TGTGCCAGCAGCCCGGGACAGGGCTACGAGCAGTACTTC.

This rearrangement joins TRBV18 to TRBJ2-1; TRBD1 agrees at 9 bases. CDR1 KGHSH and CDR2 LQKENI come from the germline V gene. The V gene end was trimmed by 3 bases and the J gene end by 9 bases; junction bases not matched to a gene: 9. CDR3 length: 15 residues. The CDR3 protein is CASSPGQGTPVEQFF. The CDR3 coding sequence is TGTGCCAGCTCACCCGGACAGGGGACCCCAGTTGAGCAGTTCTTC.

The rearrangement links TRBV11-2 to TRBJ1-1, with 9 bases identical to TRBD1. V lost 0 bases, J lost 3 bases, and 5 bases stayed unmatched. CDR1 and CDR2 (germline): SGHAT, FQNNGV. CDR3 length equals 16 residues. CDR3 residues: CASSLDSTGGDTEAFF. The DNA of the CDR3 is TGTGCCAGCAGCTTAGACTCGACAGGGGGGGACACTGAAGCTTTCTTT.

The V gene is TRBV5-4, the J gene TRBJ1-2, with 9 bases aligning to TRBD1. The CDR3 extends over 16 amino acids. Germline lookup yields CDR1 SGHNT and CDR2 YYREEE (reference sequence). The V and J ends lost 3 bases and 0 bases, in that order; junction bases with no gene match: 6. The CDR3 DNA follows: TGTGCCAGCAGCTCCTTTGGGACAGGGTCTAACTATGGCTACACCTTC. Translating gives CASSSFGTGSNYGYTF. Complete variable domain (other parts from reference TRBV5-4 and TRBJ1-2): ETGVTQSPTHLIKTRGQQVTLRCSSQSGHNTVSWYQQALGQGPQFIFQYYREEENGRGNFPPRFSGLQFPNYSSELNVNALELDDSALYLCASSSFGTGSNYGYTFGSGTRLTVV.

The gene calls are TRBV25-1 and TRBJ1-1; no definite D call. V lost 6 bases, J lost 4 bases, and 9 bases lay in between. This CDR3 spans 12 amino acids. Germline CDR1 MGHDK, CDR2 SYGVNS. The CDR3 nucleotides read TGTGCCAGCAGGACGTTTGGCACTGAAGCTTTCTTT. Its translation is CASRTFGTEAFF.

The chain employs TRBV7-2 and TRBJ1-2, with 9 bases that match TRBD1. V gave up 6 bases and J gave up 5 bases; unmatched junction bases: 10. The CDR3 spans 15 residues. Germline CDR1 and CDR2: SGHTA and FQGNSA. The CDR3 here is CASSSRQGGLYGYTF. CDR3 nucleotide sequence: TGTGCCAGCAGTTCACGACAGGGGGGGTTATATGGCTACACCTTC.

In nucleotides, the CDR3 is TGTGCCTGGAAGGCAGGGGTAGATACGCAGTATTTT. As protein: CAWKAGVDTQYF. This rearrangement joins TRBV30 to TRBJ2-3; D might be TRBD1 (6 bases). This CDR3 spans 12 amino acids. The germline CDR1 and CDR2 sequences are GTSNPN and SVGIG (reference sequence). Trimming took 4 bases from V and 5 from J, leaving 10 bases between them.

The chain employs TRBV27 and TRBJ2-3; 9 nucleotides align to TRBD2. CDR3 size: 16 residues. V shed 1 base, J shed 0 bases, and the junction held 2 bases outside the gene matches. Germline assignment: CDR1 MNHEY and CDR2 SMNVEV (reference sequence). The CDR3 region has the DNA TGTGCCAGCAGTTTATTAGCGGGAGCAAGCACAGATACGCAGTATTTT. Residues: CASSLLAGASTDTQYF.

As to this clone: Relative to the germline gene, one junction end is altered; a read error may explain this. This chain joins TRBV27 and TRBJ2-3; TRBD1 matches 11 bases. The V gene's germline CDR1 is MNHEY and CDR2 SMNVEV (reference sequence). The CDR3 consists of 18 residues. The CDR3 here is CASSLSRAGTGGLDTQYF. The CDR3 nucleotides read TGTGCCAGCAGTCTATCGCGCGCCGGGACAGGGGGTTTGGATACGCAGTATTTT.

The chain joins TRBV18 to TRBJ1-1, with 11 bases lining up with TRBD1. Germline values: CDR1 KGHSH, CDR2 LQKENI. The CDR3 extends over 14 amino acids. The J segment lost 11 bases and the V segment lost 4 bases, leaving 9 bases of the junction unmatched. This chain's CDR3 is CASSQTPDRGPAFF. In DNA, the CDR3 is TGTGCCAGCTCACAAACTCCGGACAGGGGGCCCGCTTTCTTT.